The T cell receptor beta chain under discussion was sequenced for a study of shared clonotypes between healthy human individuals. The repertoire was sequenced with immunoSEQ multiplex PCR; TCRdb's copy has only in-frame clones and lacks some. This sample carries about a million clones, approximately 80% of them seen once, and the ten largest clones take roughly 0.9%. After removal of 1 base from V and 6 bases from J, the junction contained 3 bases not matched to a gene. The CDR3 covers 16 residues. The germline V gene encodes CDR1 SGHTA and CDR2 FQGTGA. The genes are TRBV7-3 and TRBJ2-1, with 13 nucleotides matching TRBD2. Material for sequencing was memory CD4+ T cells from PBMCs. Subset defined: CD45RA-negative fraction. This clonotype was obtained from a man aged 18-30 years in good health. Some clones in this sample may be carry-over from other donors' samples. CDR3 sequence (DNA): TGTGCCAGCAGCTTAATGGGGACTAGCGGGGCCAATGAGCAGTTCTTC. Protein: CASSLMGTSGANEQFF.